This T cell receptor beta chain was recorded in a study of spatial heterogeneity in lung cancer. The overall study: The library had UMIs, and each TCR and UMI pair averaged more than ten raw reads. Notes on the study in general: Relative to follow-up, resection was when ubiquitous expanded tumor TCRs appeared more in blood.

The CDR3 is 14 amino acids. Germline CDR1 SGHTA, CDR2 FQGNSA. V lost 11 bases to trimming and J lost 1 base, with 12 bases between them. MiXCR was run by TCRdb on the 5' RACE reads, yielding one entry per CDR3 protein. The data hold more than 10,000 distinct CDR3 sequences, with around 13% observed a single time. This clonotype was observed a few times. Its antigen remains unknown. The time point was: sample taken at primary tumor resection. Whole RNA came from tumor, nontumor lung or frozen PBMC and was sequenced without being sorted. This TCR came from a male donor with early-stage non-small cell lung cancer. This chain connects TRBV7-2 to TRBJ2-6; possible D gene TRBD2, 5 bases. Sequencing used PBMCs, obtained at surgery. CDR3 DNA: TGTGCCCCCAAGGAGCGGTCTGGGGCCAACGTCCTGACTTTC. Protein sequence: CAPKERSGANVLTF.